These 27 T cell receptor beta chains were sequenced from one sample in a study of PD-L1 blockade in urothelial cancer. Time point here: peripheral blood 6 weeks after treatment start. Repertoires were generated with immunoSEQ multiplex PCR, while TCRdb's copy carries only in-frame clones and drops some. The table lists 50,000 to 55,000 clones, 88% of them singletons, with around 2.5% in the top ten. The input for sequencing was PBMCs, taken around atezolizumab (anti-PD-L1) treatment. Receptor source: a man aged 55 to 70 with urothelial cancer.

The genes are TRBV18 and TRBJ2-6; D might be TRBD1 (6 bases). This CDR3 comprises 18 residues. Trimming cost V 2 bases and J 0 bases, with 14 bases left between them. Germline V lookup: CDR1 KGHSH, CDR2 LQKENI. The CDR3 sequence: CASSPTGIILSGANVLTF. DNA for the CDR3: TGTGCCAGCTCACCAACAGGGATAATACTCTCTGGGGCCAACGTCCTGACTTTC.

As regards this clone: Other DNA sequences within the sample encode an identical CDR3. The rearrangement joins TRBV5-1 to TRBJ2-3, with 11 bases matching TRBD2. V dropped 4 bases and J dropped 0; count of bases not matched to a gene: 4. Germline lookup yields CDR1 SGHRS and CDR2 YFSETQ. There are 16 residues in the CDR3. CDR3: CASSLGTSGSTDTQYF. The CDR3 DNA is TGCGCCAGCAGCCTCGGGACTAGCGGTAGCACAGATACGCAGTATTTT. Full variable domain (missing parts from reference TRBV5-1 and TRBJ2-3): KAGVTQTPRYLIKTRGQQVTLSCSPISGHRSVSWYQQTPGQGLQFLFEYFSETQRNKGNFPGRFSGRQFSNSRSEMNVSTLELGDSALYLCASSLGTSGSTDTQYFGPGTRLTVL.

The chain carries TRBV6-5 and TRBJ2-4, with D tentatively TRBD1 (5 bases). The length of the CDR3 is 15 residues. Germline values: CDR1 MNHEY, CDR2 SVGAGI. Trimming cost V 0 bases and J 4 bases, with 10 bases left between them. CDR3 protein: CASSYSQQAKNIQYF. The DNA of the CDR3 is TGTGCCAGCAGTTACTCTCAACAGGCGAAAAACATTCAGTACTTC.

The V call is TRBV6-1, the J call TRBJ2-1; no clear D gene. The CDR3 length is 12 residues. Trimming cost V 7 bases and J 5 bases, with 9 bases left between them. Germline V CDR1 and CDR2: MNHNS, SASEGT. CDR3 coding DNA: TGTGCCAGCACTAGACCCAACAATGAGCAGTTCTTC. This codes for CASTRPNNEQFF.

The V gene is TRBV30, the J gene TRBJ2-5; 9 bases line up with TRBD2. Germline V CDR1 and CDR2: GTSNPN, SVGIG (reference sequence). Trimming removed 5 bases from V and 5 bases from J; junction bases left unmatched: 9. CDR3 length: 14 amino acids. CDR3 sequence: CAWEGGGARETQYF. The CDR3 region has the DNA TGTGCCTGGGAGGGCGGGGGGGCCCGTGAGACCCAGTACTTC.

This chain joins TRBV6-5 and TRBJ2-5, with D tentatively TRBD1 (5 bases). V dropped 6 bases and J dropped 0 bases, with 11 bases sitting between them. The CDR3 loop spans 14 amino acids. Germline values: CDR1 MNHEY, CDR2 SVGAGI. The CDR3 sequence: CASSRNRNQETQYF. CDR3 bases: TGTGCCAGCAGCCGAAACAGGAACCAAGAGACCCAGTACTTC.

V is TRBV10-1 and J is TRBJ2-1; 7 bases match TRBD2. With 0 bases clipped from V and 10 bases from J, the junction kept 6 bases outside the gene matches. The CDR3 spans 14 residues. Germline V lookup: CDR1 WNHNN, CDR2 SYGVQD (reference sequence). The DNA of the CDR3 is TGCGCCAGCAGTGAGTCGACGGGAGGACTAGAGCAGTTCTTC. This codes for CASSESTGGLEQFF.

V gene TRBV6-5 combines with J gene TRBJ1-2; 9 nucleotides match TRBD1. The CDR3 length is 14 residues. Germline V lookup: CDR1 MNHEY, CDR2 SVGAGI. V trimming: 5 bases; J trimming: 4 bases; junction bases outside the gene matches: 5. This CDR3 reads CASSPGQGIYGYTF. The CDR3 region has the DNA TGTGCCAGCAGTCCGGGACAGGGTATCTATGGCTACACCTTC.

V gene TRBV12-5 combines with J gene TRBJ2-7; 8 bases agree with TRBD1. Germline trimming cut 1 base from V and 2 bases from J; bases unmatched to any gene: 1. The CDR3 consists of 14 residues. Germline V CDR1 and CDR2: LGHNT, FRNRAP. This CDR3 is CASGLGQGPYEQYF. CDR3 nucleotides: TGTGCTAGTGGTTTGGGACAGGGGCCCTACGAGCAGTACTTC.

This chain connects TRBV6-1 to TRBJ1-1, with D tentatively TRBD1 (6 bases). Germline CDR1 MNHNS, CDR2 SASEGT. This CDR3 is built from 13 residues. Between the trimmed V and J ends, which lost 2 bases and 5 bases, there was a span of 9 bases. The CDR3 spells CASSEPGVTEAFF. In DNA form, the CDR3 reads TGTGCCAGCAGTGAACCAGGGGTTACTGAAGCTTTCTTT.

This sequence joins TRBV29-1 and TRBJ1-4, with 12 bases matching TRBD1. Trimming cost V 6 bases and J 8 bases; bases outside gene matches: 13. CDR1 SQVTM and CDR2 ANQGSEA come from the germline V gene. There are 16 residues in the CDR3. CDR3: CSVSRDRGRRGEKLFF. The CDR3 DNA follows: TGCAGCGTAAGCCGGGACAGGGGGCGACGGGGAGAAAAACTGTTTTTT.

The genes are TRBV7-3 and TRBJ2-3; 14 bases line up with TRBD2. The CDR3 is made up of 15 amino acids. V shed 4 bases and J 8 bases; nucleotides not matched to a gene: 5. Germline V gene lookup returns CDR1 SGHTA and CDR2 FQGTGA. CDR3 amino acids: CASSSGTSGGGTQYF. The DNA of the CDR3 is TGTGCCAGCAGCTCCGGGACTAGCGGGGGAGGTACGCAGTATTTT.

The V gene is TRBV5-6, the J gene TRBJ2-2; 12 nucleotides agree with TRBD2. Germline lookup yields CDR1 SGHDT and CDR2 YYEEEE. The CDR3 consists of 18 residues. V lost 0 bases to trimming and J lost 6 bases; unmatched junction nucleotides: 9. DNA for the CDR3: TGTGCCAGCAGCTTGGAAGTAGGGCTAGCGGGAGGGCCCGGGGAGCTGTTTTTT. As protein: CASSLEVGLAGGPGELFF.

The chain couples TRBV5-1 to TRBJ1-4; 9 bases are a match to TRBD1. The CDR3 runs to 15 residues. Germline V gene data show CDR1 as SGHRS and CDR2 as YFSETQ. The V segment lost 0 bases and the J segment 7 bases; nucleotides outside the gene matches: 4. The chain's CDR3 is CASSLGDRDGEKLFF. The CDR3 DNA reads as TGCGCCAGCAGCTTGGGGGACAGGGACGGTGAAAAACTGTTTTTT.

The CDR3 DNA follows: TGTGCCAGTAGTATCCGGGACGGGGGTAATGAAAAACTGTTTTTT. Its translation is CASSIRDGGNEKLFF. This rearrangement joins TRBV19 to TRBJ1-4; D is perhaps TRBD1 (5 bases). Germline assignment: CDR1 LNHDA and CDR2 SQIVND (reference sequence). CDR3 length: 15 residues. The V end lost 3 bases, the J end lost 4 bases, and 12 bases lay between the germline ends.

The chain links TRBV6-5 to TRBJ2-7; a weak D match, TRBD1 (5 bases). Germline V gene sequence: CDR1 MNHEY, CDR2 SVGAGI. The V end lost 5 bases, the J end lost 4 bases, and 18 bases lay between the germline ends. This CDR3 spans 15 amino acids. The CDR3 spells CASSPLGPMVYEQYF. In nucleotides, the CDR3 is TGTGCCAGCAGTCCTTTGGGGCCCATGGTTTACGAGCAGTACTTC.

CDR3 DNA sequence: TGTGCCAGTAGTAATGCGGGGACAGGGGTTGCACAGAATGAGCAGTTCTTC. This codes for CASSNAGTGVAQNEQFF. The J gene is TRBJ2-1, the V gene TRBV19; 10 nucleotides line up with TRBD1. Trimming took 4 bases from V and 7 from J; bases not matched to a gene: 13. There are 17 residues in the CDR3. The germline V gene encodes CDR1 LNHDA and CDR2 SQIVND (reference sequence).

The chain combines TRBV2 with TRBJ2-7; D may be TRBD2 (6 bases). This CDR3 has 15 residues. Trimming took off 2 bases at V and 5 bases at J, with 16 bases between the two ends. The germline V gene has CDR1 SNHLY and CDR2 FYNNEI. In nucleotides, the CDR3 is TGTGCCAGCAGTGAACCCTTGGGTGGGAGGAACGAGCAGTACTTC. Its translation: CASSEPLGGRNEQYF.

CDR3 region: CATSGLGWGTDTQYF. The CDR3 bases are TGTGCCACCAGCGGGCTCGGTTGGGGCACAGATACGCAGTATTTT. The chain recombines TRBV15 with TRBJ2-3; no clear D. The CDR3 spans 15 residues. Germline assignment: CDR1 LNHNV and CDR2 YYDKDF (reference sequence). Trimming stripped 5 bases from V and 1 base from J, with 13 bases between.

This clone is a singleton in its sample. This chain connects TRBV7-8 to TRBJ2-2, with D possibly being TRBD2 (6 bases). The CDR3 is 16 residues long. Germline lookup yields CDR1 SGHVS and CDR2 FQNEAQ. The V and J ends lost 6 bases and 0 bases respectively, with 14 bases between them. CDR3 in DNA: TGTGCCAGCAGGGTTCGGAGGGGAGCGAACACCGGGGAGCTGTTTTTT. Its translation: CASRVRRGANTGELFF.

The V call is TRBV6-4, the J call TRBJ1-2, with D perhaps matching TRBD1 (5 bases). Trimming left V 0 bases short and J 10 bases short, with 9 bases between. Looked up from germline, CDR1 is MRHNA and CDR2 is SNTAGT. CDR3 length: 12 amino acids. The CDR3 region has the DNA TGTGCCAGCAGTGACTCGATTGGGGCCTACACCTTC. It translates to CASSDSIGAYTF.

V usage is TRBV7-2 and J usage is TRBJ2-7, with D possibly matching TRBD2 (6 bases). The CDR3 has 14 residues. V gave up 3 bases and J gave up 5 bases, with 14 bases separating them. Germline V gene lookup returns CDR1 SGHTA and CDR2 FQGNSA. CDR3 nucleotide sequence: TGTGCCAGCAGCTTCTACGGGAGTACGAACGAGCAGTACTTC. It is translated as CASSFYGSTNEQYF.

The V and J genes are TRBV2 and TRBJ2-1; D remains ambiguous. This CDR3 is 16 amino acids long. Germline CDR1 is SNHLY and CDR2 is FYNNEI. Trimming removed 4 bases from V and 6 bases from J, with 19 bases in between. CDR3 nucleotides: TGTGCCAGCAGTGCAATTCAGGCCGGTCAAGGCAATGAGCAGTTCTTC. Its protein product is CASSAIQAGQGNEQFF.

J is TRBJ2-5 and V is TRBV9; D is unclear. Trimming shortened V by 0 bases and J by 0 bases, and 12 bases separated the two germline ends. The CDR3 sequence is 16 residues long. Germline CDR1 is SGDLS and CDR2 is YYNGEE. CDR3 residues: CASSVGQSEDQETQYF. The CDR3 nucleotides are TGTGCCAGCAGCGTAGGTCAAAGCGAGGACCAAGAGACCCAGTACTTC.

The CDR3 DNA is TGTGCCAGCAACACCCGGAGGAGCGGGAGGGCCTACTACAATGAGCAGTTCTTC. Its translation is CASNTRRSGRAYYNEQFF. The V gene is TRBV7-2, the J gene TRBJ2-1; 10 bases fit TRBD2. This CDR3 has 18 amino acids. V shed 7 bases, J shed 3 bases, and the junction held 15 bases outside the gene matches. In germline, CDR1 is SGHTA, CDR2 FQGNSA. Supplemented by reference TRBV7-2 and TRBJ2-1, the full variable domain reads GAGVSQSPSNKVTEKGKDVELRCDPISGHTALYWYRQSLGQGLEFLIYFQGNSAPDKSGLPSDRFSAERTGGSVSTLTIQRTQQEDSAVYLCASNTRRSGRAYYNEQFFGPGTRLTVL.

The chain couples TRBV5-6 to TRBJ1-6; D call uncertain. The V gene lost 4 bases and the J gene lost 10 bases, with 18 bases spanning the gap. This CDR3 spans 15 amino acids. CDR1 and CDR2 (germline): SGHDT, YYEEEE. CDR3: CASSAGIREVSPLHF. The CDR3 nucleotides read TGTGCCAGCAGCGCGGGGATTCGGGAAGTCTCACCCCTCCACTTT.

The chain uses TRBV5-5 and TRBJ1-2; TRBD1 is a possible D gene (5 bases). V lost 1 base and J lost 4, with 17 bases in between. The germline V gene has CDR1 SGHKS and CDR2 YYEKEE (reference sequence). CDR3 length: 16 residues. The chain's CDR3 is CASSLFGATAVYGYTF. In DNA, the CDR3 is TGTGCCAGCAGCTTGTTTGGGGCGACCGCCGTCTATGGCTACACCTTC.